The source of this TCR beta chain is a study of T cell responses to AZD1222 COVID-19 vaccine. Study-wide findings and caveats: Regions 160-218 and 743-854 dominated among vaccine-associated CD4 TCRs spanning spike.

Comment on this clone: The antigen remains undetermined.

The junction had 13 bases not matched to a gene; V was cut back by 5 bases and J by 2 bases. The CDR3 covers 17 residues. The germline CDR1 and CDR2 sequences are LNHNV and YYDKDF (reference sequence). Profiled with immunoSEQ multiplex PCR; TCRdb holds only in-frame clones, not every one. The sample holds around 120,000 clones, around 90% seen once. The V gene is TRBV15, the J gene TRBJ2-3, with 7 positions matching TRBD2. This clonotype originated in an adult in good health. Sequencing used peripheral blood, obtained on day 0 of AZD1222 vaccination. The CDR3 is CATSLGGSGKLTDTQYF. CDR3 coding DNA: TGTGCCACCAGCCTCGGCGGGAGCGGAAAACTCACAGATACGCAGTATTTT. The full variable domain, in which reference TRBV15 and TRBJ2-3 provide the parts outside the CDR3, is DAMVIQNPRYQVTQFGKPVTLSCSQTLNHNVMYWYQQKSSQAPKLLFHYYDKDFNNEADTPDNFQSRRPNTSFCFLDIRSPGLGDTAMYLCATSLGGSGKLTDTQYFGPGTRLTVL.